The present T cell receptor (beta chain) was sequenced within a study of blood T cell repertoires in COVID-19. The CDR3 loop spans 17 amino acids. V dropped 5 bases and J dropped 0; count of bases not matched to a gene: 7. Germline V lookup: CDR1 SGHVS, CDR2 FNYEAQ. Libraries were prepared by immunoSEQ multiplex PCR; TCRdb keeps only in-frame clonotypes and omits some of them. The sample has 150,000 or so clones, 83% seen once. The material sequenced was peripheral blood. The TCR was taken from a woman in her fifties or sixties with COVID-19, enrolled during active disease. This sequence joins TRBV7-6 and TRBJ2-3; TRBD2 agrees at 11 bases. The DNA of the CDR3 is TGTGCCAGCAGCCCCCAGACTAGCGGGGTTAGCACAGATACGCAGTATTTT. It encodes CASSPQTSGVSTDTQYF.